The next 29 T cell receptor beta chains were all read from a single sample in a study of shared clonotypes between healthy human individuals. The repertoire was sequenced with immunoSEQ multiplex PCR; TCRdb's copy has only in-frame clones and lacks some. Of roughly 2,300,000 clones listed, about 90% are singletons. The specimen was naive CD4+ T cells from PBMCs. Subset of the sample: CD45RA+ positively selected. These receptors were collected from a man between 18 and 29 years old in good health. Some clones in this sample may be carry-over from other donors' samples.

Regarding this clone: The sample holds other DNA sequences that translate to the same CDR3. The chain recombines TRBV19 with TRBJ2-2; 7 positions agree with TRBD1. This CDR3 has 15 amino acids. Germline V gene data show CDR1 as LNHDA and CDR2 as SQIVND (reference sequence). After removal of 3 bases from V and 2 bases from J, the junction contained 3 bases not matched to a gene. The CDR3 reads CASSMRQGNTGELFF. The CDR3 nucleotides read TGTGCCAGTAGTATGCGACAGGGAAACACCGGGGAGCTGTTTTTT. Based on the CDR3 plus reference TRBV19 and TRBJ2-2, the full variable domain is DGGITQSPKYLFRKEGQNVTLSCEQNLNHDAMYWYRQDPGQGLRLIYYSQIVNDFQKGDIAEGYSVSREKKESFPLTVTSAQKNPTAFYLCASSMRQGNTGELFFGEGSRLTVL.

This clone was recorded once. This chain links TRBV7-9 with TRBJ2-5; the D is unclear. Trimming pared 5 bases from V and 2 bases from J, leaving 15 bases between. CDR3 length: 15 amino acids. Germline CDR1 is SEHNR and CDR2 is FQNEAQ (reference sequence). The CDR3 spells CASSPPSALQETQYF. CDR3 sequence (DNA): TGTGCCAGCAGCCCCCCATCGGCGTTGCAAGAGACCCAGTACTTC. Variable domain in full (rest from reference TRBV7-9 and TRBJ2-5): DTGVSQNPRHKITKRGQNVTFRCDPISEHNRLYWYRQTLGQGPEFLTYFQNEAQLEKSRLLSDRFSAERPKGSFSTLEIQRTEQGDSAMYLCASSPPSALQETQYFGPGTRLLVL.

This chain joins TRBV2 and TRBJ2-3, with a weak D call TRBD1 (6 bases). The V and J ends lost 5 bases and 6 bases respectively, with 12 bases between them. This CDR3 has 13 amino acids. Germline CDR1 reads SNHLY; CDR2 reads FYNNEI. DNA for the CDR3: TGTGCCAGCAGTATGGACAGCAAGGATACGCAGTATTTT. As protein: CASSMDSKDTQYF. Filled out from reference TRBV2 and TRBJ2-3, the complete variable domain reads EPEVTQTPSHQVTQMGQEVILRCVPISNHLYFYWYRQILGQKVEFLVSFYNNEISEKSEIFDDQFSVERPDGSNFTLKIRSTKLEDSAMYFCASSMDSKDTQYFGPGTRLTVL.

The chain joins TRBV30 to TRBJ1-2, with a possible D match to TRBD1 (6 bases). Deletions cut 3 bases from V and 4 bases from J, with 24 bases between. The germline CDR1 and CDR2 sequences are GTSNPN and SVGIG (reference sequence). The CDR3 is made up of 17 amino acids. The CDR3, as DNA: TGTGCCTGGAGCCACACAGGGTTCACTCAATATCGCTATGGCTACACCTTC. The encoded protein is CAWSHTGFTQYRYGYTF.

The gene calls are TRBV9 and TRBJ2-4; 9 positions agree with TRBD2. Per the germline V gene, CDR1 is SGDLS and CDR2 is YYNGEE. V dropped 0 bases and J dropped 3; count of bases not matched to a gene: 10. This CDR3 contains 18 residues. The CDR3 region has the DNA TGTGCCAGCAGCGTAGCCGATCGCGGGAGGGGTGTCAAAAACATTCAGTACTTC. Its translation: CASSVADRGRGVKNIQYF.

The CDR3: CATHRGGRFHEQYF. CDR3 in DNA: TGTGCCACCCATAGGGGAGGGAGGTTCCACGAGCAGTACTTC. The V gene is TRBV27, the J gene TRBJ2-7, with 7 positions matching TRBD2. V lost 10 bases to trimming and J lost 5 bases; unmatched junction nucleotides: 14. Germline lookup yields CDR1 MNHEY and CDR2 SMNVEV (reference sequence). This CDR3 has 14 amino acids.

The rearrangement joins TRBV28 to TRBJ1-2; weak D call: TRBD1 (5 bases). Between the trimmed V and J ends, which lost 5 bases and 4 bases, there was a span of 20 bases. The CDR3 is made up of 16 amino acids. In germline, CDR1 is MDHEN, CDR2 SYDVKM. CDR3 amino acids: CASSTRDSLGSYGYTF. CDR3 DNA sequence: TGTGCCAGCAGTACTCGAGACAGCCTTGGAAGCTATGGCTACACCTTC.

This clone was detected once. This chain uses TRBV19 with TRBJ2-5, with D possibly TRBD2 on 5 matching bases. The CDR3 spans 14 residues. Trimming removed 2 bases at V and 5 bases at J, with 12 bases between. Germline CDR1 and CDR2: LNHDA and SQIVND (reference sequence). The CDR3 DNA reads as TGTGCCAGTAGTATAAGTGAGGGCTGGGAGACCCAGTACTTC. Residues: CASSISEGWETQYF.

V and J are TRBV14 and TRBJ1-3; 7 nucleotides match TRBD1. The CDR3 consists of 17 residues. Germline CDR1 SGHDN, CDR2 FVKESK. V lost 0 bases and J lost 8; bases outside the gene matches: 13. The DNA for the CDR3 is TGTGCCAGCAGCCAAGACCCCACAGGGGCGAAGAGGGACACCATATATTTT. Its translation is CASSQDPTGAKRDTIYF. Full variable domain (rest looked up from reference TRBV14 and TRBJ1-3): EAGVTQFPSHSVIEKGQTVTLRCDPISGHDNLYWYRRVMGKEIKFLLHFVKESKQDESGMPNNRFLAERTGGTYSTLKVQPAELEDSGVYFCASSQDPTGAKRDTIYFGEGSWLTVV.

V usage is TRBV28 and J usage is TRBJ1-3; TRBD1 might be the D (5 bases). Germline CDR1 reads MDHEN; CDR2 reads SYDVKM. CDR3 size: 11 residues. The V gene lost 8 bases and the J gene lost 8 bases, with 10 bases spanning the gap. CDR3: CASAGGYTIYF. The DNA for the CDR3 is TGTGCCAGCGCTGGGGGATACACCATATATTTT.

The genes are TRBV7-3 and TRBJ2-7, with 11 bases identical to TRBD1. The length of the CDR3 is 15 residues. From germline, CDR1 is SGHTA and CDR2 FQGTGA. The J segment lost 6 bases and the V segment lost 5 bases, leaving 9 bases of the junction unmatched. The CDR3 region is CASSREPGQGVEQYF. CDR3 coding DNA: TGTGCCAGCAGCCGAGAACCGGGACAGGGGGTCGAGCAGTACTTC.

The chain carries TRBV14 and TRBJ1-1; tentatively, D is TRBD1 (5 bases). The CDR3 runs to 17 residues. Between the trimmed V and J ends, which lost 3 bases and 5 bases, there was a span of 22 bases. Germline CDR1 reads SGHDN; CDR2 reads FVKESK. Written as DNA, the CDR3 is TGTGCCAGCAGCCACTACGAGTGGTGGCAGGGTCAAACTGAAGCTTTCTTT. This encodes CASSHYEWWQGQTEAFF.

The rearrangement uses TRBV19 and TRBJ1-5, with a tentative D call TRBD1 (5 bases). Trimming pared 3 bases from V and 6 bases from J, leaving 15 bases between. Germline values: CDR1 LNHDA, CDR2 SQIVND (reference sequence). The CDR3 loop spans 15 amino acids. CDR3 residues: CASSIRAGIGQPQHF. The CDR3 region has the DNA TGTGCCAGTAGTATTAGGGCAGGGATAGGTCAGCCCCAGCATTTT.

This clone has more than one count but fewer than ten. The V call is TRBV28, the J call TRBJ1-5; 7 bases are a match to TRBD1. The CDR3 loop spans 13 amino acids. Germline V CDR1 and CDR2: MDHEN, SYDVKM. V lost 5 bases, J lost 6 bases, and 4 bases stayed unmatched. This CDR3 is CASSPGQLQPQHF. The CDR3 nucleotides are TGTGCCAGCAGTCCGGGACAGCTTCAGCCCCAGCATTTT.

The chain employs TRBV25-1 and TRBJ1-2; D might be TRBD1 (5 bases). The CDR3 has 15 residues. Germline V lookup: CDR1 MGHDK, CDR2 SYGVNS. V gave up 2 bases and J gave up 6 bases, with 16 bases separating them. The CDR3 here is CASSEPKRGDHGYTF. CDR3 DNA: TGTGCCAGCAGTGAACCAAAGCGGGGGGATCATGGCTACACCTTC.

The chain is built from TRBV7-9 and TRBJ2-2; D is unresolved. The CDR3 is made up of 18 amino acids. Per the germline V gene, CDR1 is SEHNR and CDR2 is FQNEAQ (reference sequence). The germline V and J ends were trimmed by 4 bases and 5 bases, with 23 bases remaining between them. In DNA, the CDR3 is TGTGCCAGCAGCTCCATGATATTGACCCTTCCTGGAACCGGGGAGCTGTTTTTT. Residues: CASSSMILTLPGTGELFF.

The rearrangement uses TRBV2 and TRBJ1-5; D unresolved. Trimming shortened V by 5 bases and J by 0 bases, and 11 bases separated the two germline ends. Germline-derived CDR1 and CDR2 are SNHLY and FYNNEI. This CDR3 comprises 15 residues. The CDR3 loop is CASSLHTYSNQPQHF. In nucleotides, the CDR3 is TGTGCCAGCAGTCTACACACCTATAGCAATCAGCCCCAGCATTTT.

This clone was observed a handful of times. The V gene is TRBV7-2, the J gene TRBJ1-5; D is possibly TRBD1 (6 bases). The CDR3 is made up of 14 amino acids. Germline-derived CDR1 and CDR2 are SGHTA and FQGNSA. The V gene lost 2 bases and the J gene lost 5 bases, with 10 bases spanning the gap. CDR3 sequence: CASSLWTDYQPQHF. The CDR3 DNA follows: TGTGCCAGCAGCTTATGGACAGACTATCAGCCCCAGCATTTT.

This chain uses TRBV2 with TRBJ1-5; D gene unclear. Per the germline V gene, CDR1 is SNHLY and CDR2 is FYNNEI. This CDR3 has 13 amino acids. The germline V and J ends were trimmed by 8 bases and 5 bases, with 13 bases remaining between them. This chain's CDR3 is CASVLREDQPQHF. In DNA form, the CDR3 reads TGTGCCAGCGTATTAAGGGAGGATCAGCCCCAGCATTTT.

The sample holds one count of this clone. The gene calls are TRBV5-4 and TRBJ2-1; 9 nucleotides match TRBD2. Germline CDR1 SGHNT, CDR2 YYREEE (reference sequence). The CDR3 runs to 15 residues. With 0 bases clipped from V and 2 bases from J, the junction kept 0 bases outside the gene matches. CDR3 bases: TGTGCCAGCAGCTTGGCTAGCGGGGCCTACAATGAGCAGTTCTTC. Amino acid sequence: CASSLASGAYNEQFF.

This clone was observed a few times. This same CDR3 is encoded by further DNA sequences in the sample. The gene calls are TRBV6-5 and TRBJ1-1; unclear D gene. V gave up 2 bases and J gave up 0 bases, with 7 bases separating them. The CDR3 has 14 residues. Germline CDR1 and CDR2: MNHEY and SVGAGI. CDR3 sequence reads: CASSYRGLNTEAFF. The CDR3 bases are TGTGCCAGCAGTTACCGAGGGTTGAACACTGAAGCTTTCTTT.

The table lists this clone with a count of one. This chain links TRBV29-1 with TRBJ2-2; either TRBD1 or TRBD2 may fit D (5 bases each). CDR1 is SQVTM, CDR2 ANQGSEA, per germline. The ends were cut back, 7 bases at V and 1 base at J, with 7 bases in the middle. This CDR3 is built from 12 residues. CDR3 sequence: CSGGKNTGELFF. The CDR3 DNA sequence: TGCAGCGGGGGGAAGAACACCGGGGAGCTGTTTTTT.

Notes on this clone: The sample has other DNA sequences that encode this CDR3 too. This chain uses TRBV7-2 with TRBJ1-1; the D is unclear. The CDR3 covers 14 residues. Germline V gene lookup returns CDR1 SGHTA and CDR2 FQGNSA. The V and J ends lost 1 base and 2 bases respectively, with 8 bases between them. As DNA, the CDR3 is TGTGCCAGCAGCTTAGTGGCGGGAAACACTGAAGCTTTCTTT. As protein: CASSLVAGNTEAFF.

This chain uses TRBV28 with TRBJ1-4, with D tentatively TRBD1 (5 bases). V was shortened by 3 bases and J by 7 bases, with 12 bases between the two germline ends. Germline V lookup: CDR1 MDHEN, CDR2 SYDVKM. This CDR3 is 14 amino acids long. DNA for the CDR3: TGTGCCAGCAGTTTGGGGTTCGGGGGTGAAAAACTGTTTTTT. Protein: CASSLGFGGEKLFF.

CDR3 sequence reads: CASSFASGTEETQYF. CDR3 DNA sequence: TGTGCCAGCAGCTTTGCTAGCGGGACAGAAGAGACCCAGTACTTC. The chain combines TRBV7-9 with TRBJ2-5; 9 bases are a match to TRBD2. V was clipped by 3 bases and J by 3 bases; unmatched bases: 5. The CDR3 consists of 15 residues. Germline CDR1 SEHNR, CDR2 FQNEAQ (reference sequence).

The chain uses TRBV30 and TRBJ1-5; the match to TRBD1 covers 7 bases. Germline V gene lookup returns CDR1 GTSNPN and CDR2 SVGIG (reference sequence). The CDR3 loop spans 13 amino acids. Trimming at V came to 2 bases and at J to 5 bases, leaving 3 bases not matched to a gene. CDR3 sequence: CAWSTGQDQPQHF. CDR3 DNA: TGTGCCTGGAGTACCGGACAGGATCAGCCCCAGCATTTT.

V is TRBV7-9 and J is TRBJ2-2, with D perhaps matching TRBD1 (5 bases). CDR1 and CDR2 (germline): SEHNR, FQNEAQ (reference sequence). The CDR3 has 16 residues. Trimming pared 3 bases from V and 4 bases from J, leaving 15 bases between. The CDR3 nucleotides read TGTGCCAGCAGCTTGTCCAGGGTCGGTTTCACCGGGGAGCTGTTTTTT. The encoded protein is CASSLSRVGFTGELFF.

V gene TRBV5-4 combines with J gene TRBJ2-3, with D unclear. CDR3 length equals 14 residues. Between the trimmed V and J ends, which lost 4 bases and 2 bases, there was a span of 11 bases. The germline V gene has CDR1 SGHNT and CDR2 YYREEE (reference sequence). The CDR3 bases are TGTGCCAGCAGCGCCGTAGAATACACAGATACGCAGTATTTT. Translating it yields CASSAVEYTDTQYF. Using reference TRBV5-4 and TRBJ2-3 for the parts outside the CDR3, the full variable domain is ETGVTQSPTHLIKTRGQQVTLRCSSQSGHNTVSWYQQALGQGPQFIFQYYREEENGRGNFPPRFSGLQFPNYSSELNVNALELDDSALYLCASSAVEYTDTQYFGPGTRLTVL.

This rearrangement joins TRBV7-3 to TRBJ1-2, with D perhaps TRBD1 (6 bases). V was shortened by 4 bases and J by 4 bases, with 16 bases between the two germline ends. This CDR3 is built from 15 residues. CDR1 is SGHTA and CDR2 is FQGTGA in the germline V gene. The CDR3 DNA follows: TGTGCCAGCAGCTCGACCCCCGGGACATTCTATGGCTACACCTTC. Its protein product is CASSSTPGTFYGYTF.